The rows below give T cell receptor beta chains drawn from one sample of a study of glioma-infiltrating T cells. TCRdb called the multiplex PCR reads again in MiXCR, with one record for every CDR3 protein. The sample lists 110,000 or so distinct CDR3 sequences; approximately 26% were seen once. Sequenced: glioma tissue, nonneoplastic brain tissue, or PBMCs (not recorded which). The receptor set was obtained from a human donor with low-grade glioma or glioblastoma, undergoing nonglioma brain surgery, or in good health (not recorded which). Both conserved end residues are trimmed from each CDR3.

cdr3_aa: ASSLPMNTEAF
v_call: TRBV5-1

cdr3_aa: ASSSIGQARMRYT
v_call: TRBV27

cdr3_aa: ASSPFGTSNSPLH
v_call: TRBV2

cdr3_aa: ASSLSNRGSSYEQY
v_call: TRBV6-2/TRBV6-3

cdr3_aa: ASSLSRTGALKEGYT
v_call: TRBV7-2

cdr3_aa: ASSQSVNTEAF
v_call: TRBV16

cdr3_aa: ASSFYICSAREDSGNQPQH
v_call: TRBV7-2

cdr3_aa: ASSLPRQGPSEAF
v_call: TRBV11-3

cdr3_aa: ASPSPGSYNEQF
v_call: TRBV7-9

cdr3_aa: ASSDPNPLGTGYQGANVLT
v_call: TRBV25-1

cdr3_aa: ASSWDSNEQF
v_call: TRBV6-2/TRBV6-3

cdr3_aa: ASTRTGSSYEQY
v_call: TRBV5-1

cdr3_aa: ASAGGARDTQY
v_call: TRBV3-1

cdr3_aa: ASGGQLNTEAF
v_call: TRBV19

cdr3_aa: ASSQRDTSMGPQY
v_call: TRBV18

cdr3_aa: ASIEQGRTNTAAF
v_call: TRBV28

cdr3_aa: ASNWGLAGPQITDTQY
v_call: TRBV7-2

cdr3_aa: ASSQVRCVNEQF
v_call: TRBV4-2

cdr3_aa: ASSFYICSASRVQKTQY
v_call: TRBV7-2

cdr3_aa: ASSQTGRGTEAF
v_call: TRBV28

cdr3_aa: ASSYSRAMEAF
v_call: TRBV6-2/TRBV6-3

cdr3_aa: ASSPAGNYGYT
v_call: TRBV18

cdr3_aa: ASRGDVETNNEQF
v_call: TRBV28

cdr3_aa: ASRLWESEQY
v_call: TRBV7-9

cdr3_aa: AWRAMTAALVGEMNTEAS
v_call: TRBV30

cdr3_aa: ASSSPGSIPIRSYGYT
v_call: TRBV28

cdr3_aa: ASNPDGAGNTIY
v_call: TRBV5-1

cdr3_aa: ASNPRGGAYDTQY
v_call: TRBV7-2

cdr3_aa: SVPPPTSGHSYNEQF
v_call: TRBV29-1

cdr3_aa: AISEPREGPSTDTQY
v_call: TRBV10-3

cdr3_aa: ASSEAPPGTTEAF
v_call: TRBV6-1

cdr3_aa: ASSLGTVADGYT
v_call: TRBV27

cdr3_aa: ASILAGKETQY
v_call: TRBV6-1

cdr3_aa: ASSLTAGGYEQF
v_call: TRBV4-1

cdr3_aa: ASIWGAPYNEQF
v_call: TRBV12-3/TRBV12-4

cdr3_aa: ASSPTGGNYEQY
v_call: TRBV12-3/TRBV12-4

cdr3_aa: ASSQSPGLAIYEQY
v_call: TRBV4-3

cdr3_aa: ASSLEGSGRSTDTKY
v_call: TRBV27

cdr3_aa: ASSAGTGWDQPQH
v_call: TRBV9

cdr3_aa: ASSVRGTSGSVRETEY
v_call: TRBV28

cdr3_aa: ASSLTSGGSYEQY
v_call: TRBV5-4

cdr3_aa: ASSQDWKSSYEQY
v_call: TRBV4-3

cdr3_aa: SAHLLGSGQNFYNKQF
v_call: TRBV20-1

cdr3_aa: ASSPGTTNNEQF
v_call: TRBV6-1

cdr3_aa: ASGQNTEAF
v_call: TRBV12-3/TRBV12-4

cdr3_aa: ASRVGGSYEQY
v_call: TRBV12-3/TRBV12-4